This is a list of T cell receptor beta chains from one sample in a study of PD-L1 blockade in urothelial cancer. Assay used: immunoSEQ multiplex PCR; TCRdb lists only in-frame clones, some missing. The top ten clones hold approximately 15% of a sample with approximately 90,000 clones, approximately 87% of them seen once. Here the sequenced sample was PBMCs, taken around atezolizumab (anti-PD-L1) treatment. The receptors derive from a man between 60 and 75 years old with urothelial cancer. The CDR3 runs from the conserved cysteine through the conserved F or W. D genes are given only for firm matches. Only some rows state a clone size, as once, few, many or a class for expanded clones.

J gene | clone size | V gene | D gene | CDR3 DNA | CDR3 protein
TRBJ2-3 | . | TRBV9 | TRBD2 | TGTGCCAGCAGCGCGGAGCGGGGAACGGGAGATACGCAGTATTTT | CASSAERGTGDTQYF
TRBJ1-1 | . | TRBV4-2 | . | TGTGCCAGCAGCCAAGGACAGGTGAACACTGAAGCTTTCTTT | CASSQGQVNTEAFF
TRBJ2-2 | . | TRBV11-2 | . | TGTGCCAGCACGACTAGTCGGGGCACCGGGGAGCTGTTTTTT | CASTTSRGTGELFF
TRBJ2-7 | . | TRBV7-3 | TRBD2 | TGTGCCAGGTGGGCGCCAACGGGGGGAACCTTATACGAGCAGTACTTC | CARWAPTGGTLYEQYF
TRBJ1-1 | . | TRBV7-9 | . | TGTGCCAGCAGCTTATTGAGAGGGTTAAGTTGGACTGAAGCTTTCTTT | CASSLLRGLSWTEAFF
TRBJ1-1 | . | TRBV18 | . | TGTGCCAGCTCACCACAACAGGGCCTGCCTGAAGCTTTCTTT | CASSPQQGLPEAFF
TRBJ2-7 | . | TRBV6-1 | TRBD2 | TGTGCCAGCAGTGTGGGCGGGGGGCCCTACGAGCAGTACTTC | CASSVGGGPYEQYF
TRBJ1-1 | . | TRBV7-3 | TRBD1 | TGTGCCAGCAGCTCGACAGGGTTGACTGAAGCTTTCTTT | CASSSTGLTEAFF
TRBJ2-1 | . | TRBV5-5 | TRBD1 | TGTGCCAGCAGCTTGAGTGGTCAGGGGGAAAGGAATGAGCAGTTCTTC | CASSLSGQGERNEQFF
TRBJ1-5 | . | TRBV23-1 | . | TGCGCCACGTCCCAATCGGGTCAGCCCCAGCATTTT | CATSQSGQPQHF
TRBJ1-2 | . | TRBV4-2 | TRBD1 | TGTGCCAGCAGCCAAGGGGGACAGGACTATGGCTACACCTTC | CASSQGGQDYGYTF
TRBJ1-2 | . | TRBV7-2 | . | TGTGCCAGCAGTAACGGAGGAGGGGGCTACACCTTC | CASSNGGGGYTF
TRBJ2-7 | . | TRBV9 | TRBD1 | TGTGCCAGCAGCGCGGGGGGACAGGGGTTATCCTACGAGCAGTACTTC | CASSAGGQGLSYEQYF
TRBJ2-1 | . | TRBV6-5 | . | TGTGCCAGCAGTCCCCTCCGCCTAACCTACAATGAGCAGTTCTTC | CASSPLRLTYNEQFF
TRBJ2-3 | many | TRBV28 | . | TGTGCGACTTTAAGGGGCTCGTCTAGCACAGATACGCAGTATTTT | CATLRGSSSTDTQYF
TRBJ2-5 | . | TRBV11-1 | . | TGTGCCAGCAGTTTTAAAGAGACCCAGTACTTC | CASSFKETQYF
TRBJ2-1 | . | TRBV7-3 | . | TGTGCCAGCAGTTCAAATCCAGGGCTCGAGCAGTTCTTC | CASSSNPGLEQFF
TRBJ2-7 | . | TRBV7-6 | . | TGTGCCAGCAGCGCATCACAGGGTTTGGCTTACGAGCAGTACTTC | CASSASQGLAYEQYF
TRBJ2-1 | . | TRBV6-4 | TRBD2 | TGTGCCAGCAGTGACCAGGGTTCGGGAGGGAATCTGAATGAGCAGTTCTTC | CASSDQGSGGNLNEQFF
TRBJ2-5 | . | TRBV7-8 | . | TGTGCCAGCAGCTCGGACCCCCGCGGGCGGATTGGGACCCAGTACTTC | CASSSDPRGRIGTQYF
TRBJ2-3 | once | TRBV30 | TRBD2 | TGTGCCTGGAGGGTAGCGGGGAATACGCAGTATTTT | CAWRVAGNTQYF
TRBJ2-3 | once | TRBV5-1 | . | TGCGCCAGCAGCTTGGGGGGGCCCCTAAGCACAGATACGCAGTATTTT | CASSLGGPLSTDTQYF
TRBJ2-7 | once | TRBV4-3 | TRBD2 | TGCGCCAGCAGCCAGGGGATTAGCGGGAGCTACGAGCAGTACTTC | CASSQGISGSYEQYF
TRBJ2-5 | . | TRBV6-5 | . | TGTGCCAGCAGTTACGAGGGTATCTCGGAGACCCAGTACTTC | CASSYEGISETQYF
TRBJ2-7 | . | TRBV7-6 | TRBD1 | TGTGCCAGCAGCTCCCGGGACAGGGGGAGCGAGCAGTACTTC | CASSSRDRGSEQYF
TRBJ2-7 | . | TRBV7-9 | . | TGTGCCAGCAGCTTAGTGGGCGCCTACGAGCAGTACTTC | CASSLVGAYEQYF
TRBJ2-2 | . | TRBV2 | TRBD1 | TGTGCCAACGCGGGGACAGGGGCCGTCGGGGAGCTGTTTTTT | CANAGTGAVGELFF
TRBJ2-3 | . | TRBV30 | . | TGTGCCTGGTCAATAGCAGATACGCAGTATTTT | CAWSIADTQYF
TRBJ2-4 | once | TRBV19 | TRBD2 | TGTGCCAGTAGTTCAGCCAGGTTGACCGTCCTAGCGGGGAAAAACATTCAGTACTTC | CASSSARLTVLAGKNIQYF
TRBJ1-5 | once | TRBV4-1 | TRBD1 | TGCGCCAGCAGCCAAGATCCGGGACAGCACAATCAGCCCCAGCATTTT | CASSQDPGQHNQPQHF
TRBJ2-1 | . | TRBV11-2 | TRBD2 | TGTGCCAGCAGCTTACGCACTAGCGGGGTTTTCGATGAGCAGTTCTTC | CASSLRTSGVFDEQFF
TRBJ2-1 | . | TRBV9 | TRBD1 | TGTGCCAGCAGCGTAGGCCTCACCGGGACAGGGGGTAGCTCCTACAATGAGCAGTTCTTC | CASSVGLTGTGGSSYNEQFF
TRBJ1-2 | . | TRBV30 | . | TGTGCCTGGAGTGATATACGGGACTCTTTTAACTATGGCTACACCTTC | CAWSDIRDSFNYGYTF
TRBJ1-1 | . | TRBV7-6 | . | TGTGCCAGCAGCTTCAGGGGGAACACTGAAGCTTTCTTT | CASSFRGNTEAFF
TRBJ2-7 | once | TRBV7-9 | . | TGTGCCAGCAGCTACTCGGGGTACGAGCAGTACTTC | CASSYSGYEQYF
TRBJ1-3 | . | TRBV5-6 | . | TGTGCCAGCAGCTTGATTCCAGGGGCGATCTCTGGAAACACCATATATTTT | CASSLIPGAISGNTIYF
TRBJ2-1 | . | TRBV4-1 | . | TGCGCCAGCAGCCAAATAACCGGGGGAACCAAAACGTCCTACAATGAGCAGTTCTTC | CASSQITGGTKTSYNEQFF
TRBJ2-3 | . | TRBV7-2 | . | TGTGCCAGCAGTCCTCGGACAAGCAACACAGATACGCAGTATTTT | CASSPRTSNTDTQYF
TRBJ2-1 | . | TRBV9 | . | TGTGCCAGCAGCCCTACAGTTTACAATGAGCAGTTCTTC | CASSPTVYNEQFF
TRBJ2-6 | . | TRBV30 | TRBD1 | TGTGCCTGGAGGCAGGGAGGTGGGGGACAGGCGAACTCTGGGGCCAACGTCCTGACTTTC | CAWRQGGGGQANSGANVLTF
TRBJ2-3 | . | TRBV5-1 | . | TGCGCCAGCAGCATTGGAGGGGGGGGCCCTAGCACAGATACGCAGTATTTT | CASSIGGGGPSTDTQYF
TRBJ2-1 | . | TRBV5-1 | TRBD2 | TGCGCCAGCAGCCCGTGGACTAGCGGGGGGATGTACAATGAGCAGTTCTTC | CASSPWTSGGMYNEQFF
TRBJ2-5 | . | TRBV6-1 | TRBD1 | TGTGCCGGCCAGGACAGGGGAGAGACCCAGTACTTC | CAGQDRGETQYF
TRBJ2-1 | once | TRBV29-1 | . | TGCAGCGTTGAGCGGCAGGGCACAGCGGGTGAGCAGTTCTTC | CSVERQGTAGEQFF
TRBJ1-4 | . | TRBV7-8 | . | TGTGCCAGCAGCTTACGGGGGACTAGGACAGCGAATGAAAAACTGTTTTTT | CASSLRGTRTANEKLFF
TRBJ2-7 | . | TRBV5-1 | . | TGCGCCAGCAGCGCCTTACAGAGCTCCTACGAGCAGTACTTC | CASSALQSSYEQYF
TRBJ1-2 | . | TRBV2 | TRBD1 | TGTGCCAGCAGTGAAGGGGGACAGGCGTACTATGGCTACACCTTC | CASSEGGQAYYGYTF
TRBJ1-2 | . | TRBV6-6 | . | TGTGCCAGCAGTTCTTTCACAGGAAAGGCGGATGGCTACACCTTC | CASSSFTGKADGYTF
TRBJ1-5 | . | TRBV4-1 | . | TGCGCCAGCAGCCAACAACCGGCCAGAGGATATAGCAATCAGCCCCAGCATTTT | CASSQQPARGYSNQPQHF
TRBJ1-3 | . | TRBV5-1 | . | TGCGCCAGCAGCCCCTCAGGGTTAGGAAACACCATATATTTT | CASSPSGLGNTIYF
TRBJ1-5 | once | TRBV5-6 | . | TGTGCCAGCAGCATACGGGGATATAGCAATCAGCCCCAGCATTTT | CASSIRGYSNQPQHF
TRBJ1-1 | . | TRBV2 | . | TGTGCCAGCAGTGATGGCCAGTACACTGAAGCTTTCTTT | CASSDGQYTEAFF
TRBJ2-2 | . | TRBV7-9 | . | TGTGCCAGCAGCTTAGGAGGCGGGCGGGGACCGAACACCGGGGAGCTGTTTTTT | CASSLGGGRGPNTGELFF